What follows describes a single T cell receptor beta chain. These data are taken from a study of shared T cell receptors in the human thymus. The germline gives CDR1 SGHRS, CDR2 YFSETQ. This CDR3 has 17 amino acids. V lost 1 base, J lost 0 bases, and 14 bases lay in between. Sequencing used immunoSEQ multiplex PCR; TCRdb keeps in-frame clones, though not all of them. The sample holds about 660,000 clones, 88% seen once. The same sample was also studied in work on human thymus T cells. Turning to that study: Resections that were taken during corrective heart surgery supplied the thymus tissue.

Specimen: thymocytes. The sequence was collected from a boy under three years old with a congenital heart defect. The chain couples TRBV5-1 to TRBJ2-1, with D possibly TRBD1 on 5 matching bases. The CDR3 nucleotides are TGCGCCAGCAGCTTGACGAGCAGGGTCCTCTCCTACAATGAGCAGTTCTTC. This gives the protein CASSLTSRVLSYNEQFF. The variable domain in full, completed from reference TRBV5-1 and TRBJ2-1, reads KAGVTQTPRYLIKTRGQQVTLSCSPISGHRSVSWYQQTPGQGLQFLFEYFSETQRNKGNFPGRFSGRQFSNSRSEMNVSTLELGDSALYLCASSLTSRVLSYNEQFFGPGTRLTVL.